The source of this TCR beta chain is a study of neurological immune-mediated disorders. This clonotype was detected ten times or more. V was clipped by 5 bases and J by 4 bases; unmatched bases: 6. The CDR3 spans 15 residues. Germline V gene sequence: CDR1 MNHEY, CDR2 SMNVEV (reference sequence). From the 5' RACE reads, TCRdb called clonotypes with MiXCR, one entry per CDR3 protein. The table lists 15,000 to 20,000 distinct CDR3 sequences, around 11% of them singletons. The V call is TRBV27, the J call TRBJ2-4; TRBD2 agrees at 9 bases. This sequence was found in a woman in her forties or fifties in good health. The sequencing sample was made of CD8+ T cells from blood. CDR3 DNA: TGTGCCAGCAGTCAAGCGGGAGGATCAAAAAACATTCAGTACTTC. Its translation: CASSQAGGSKNIQYF.